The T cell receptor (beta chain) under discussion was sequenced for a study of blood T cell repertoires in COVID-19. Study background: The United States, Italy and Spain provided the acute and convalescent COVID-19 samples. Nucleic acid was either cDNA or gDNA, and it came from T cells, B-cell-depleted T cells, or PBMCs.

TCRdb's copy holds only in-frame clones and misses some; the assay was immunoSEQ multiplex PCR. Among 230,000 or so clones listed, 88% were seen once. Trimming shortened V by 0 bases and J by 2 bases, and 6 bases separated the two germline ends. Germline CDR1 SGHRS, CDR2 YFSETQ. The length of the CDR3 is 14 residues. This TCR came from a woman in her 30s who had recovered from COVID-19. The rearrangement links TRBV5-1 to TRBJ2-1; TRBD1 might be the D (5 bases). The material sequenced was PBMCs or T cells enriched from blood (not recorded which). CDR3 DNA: TGCGCCAGCAGCTTGGCAGGGACCTACAATGAGCAGTTCTTC. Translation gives CASSLAGTYNEQFF.